The text below deals with one T cell receptor (beta chain). Its antigen is unknown. This sample was included in a study of T cell responses to AZD1222 COVID-19 vaccine. Findings and limits, study-wide: No repertoire was sampled before or during the peak T cell response, only after it.

The protocol was immunoSEQ multiplex PCR, while the TCRdb copy is restricted to in-frame clones and leaves out a portion. In the table there are 75,000 to 100,000 clones, roughly 88% of which are singletons. The trim removed 1 base at V and 5 bases at J, leaving 5 bases unmatched. The CDR3 contains 16 residues. Germline V gene data show CDR1 as SGHNT and CDR2 as YENEEA. The source material was peripheral blood, sampled on day 0 of AZD1222 vaccination. V usage is TRBV11-3 and J usage is TRBJ1-6; 7 nucleotides match TRBD1. The receptor's source is an adult in good health. The CDR3 here is CASSLGGGLDNSPLHF. As DNA, the CDR3 is TGTGCCAGCAGCTTAGGAGGGGGCCTCGATAATTCACCCCTCCACTTT.